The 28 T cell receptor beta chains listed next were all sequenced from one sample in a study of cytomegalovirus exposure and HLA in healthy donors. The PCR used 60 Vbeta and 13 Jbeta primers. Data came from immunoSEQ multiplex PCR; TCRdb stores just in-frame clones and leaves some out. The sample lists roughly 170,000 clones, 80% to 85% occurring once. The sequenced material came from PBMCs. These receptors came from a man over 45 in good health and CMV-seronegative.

For the CDR3, the DNA is TGTGCCAGCAGCGTAGTGTCTAGCGGGAGTCTCAATGAGCAGTTCTTC. Translated: CASSVVSSGSLNEQFF. The chain has TRBV9 and TRBJ2-1, with TRBD2 identical over 10 bases. The germline CDR1 and CDR2 sequences are SGDLS and YYNGEE. The CDR3 has 16 residues. With V trimmed by 0 bases and J by 6 bases, 6 bases remained unmatched.

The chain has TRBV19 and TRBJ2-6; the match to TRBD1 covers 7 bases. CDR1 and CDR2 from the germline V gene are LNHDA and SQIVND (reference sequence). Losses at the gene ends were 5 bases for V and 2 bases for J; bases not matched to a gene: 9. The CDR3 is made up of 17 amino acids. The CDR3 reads CASSLTGPKAGANVLTF. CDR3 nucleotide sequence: TGTGCCAGTAGTTTGACAGGGCCCAAGGCTGGGGCCAACGTCCTGACTTTC.

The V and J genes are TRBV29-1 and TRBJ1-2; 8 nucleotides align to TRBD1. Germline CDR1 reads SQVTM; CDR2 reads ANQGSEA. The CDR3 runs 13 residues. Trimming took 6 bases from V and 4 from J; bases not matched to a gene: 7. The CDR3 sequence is CSVVQGGIYGYTF. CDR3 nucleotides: TGCAGCGTCGTACAGGGGGGGATCTATGGCTACACCTTC.

The CDR3 loop is CASHGGQIYGYTF. CDR3 DNA sequence: TGTGCCAGCCACGGCGGACAGATCTATGGCTACACCTTC. The chain joins TRBV7-9 to TRBJ1-2, with D perhaps matching TRBD1 (6 bases). Germline V gives CDR1 SEHNR, CDR2 FQNEAQ (reference sequence). V lost 8 bases to trimming and J lost 4 bases, with 14 bases between them. This CDR3 contains 13 residues.

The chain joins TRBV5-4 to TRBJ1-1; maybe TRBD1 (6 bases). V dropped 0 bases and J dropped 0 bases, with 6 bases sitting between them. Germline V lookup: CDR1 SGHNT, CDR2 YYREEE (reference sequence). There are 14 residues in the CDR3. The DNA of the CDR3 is TGTGCCAGCAGCTTGGGACAGGTGAACACTGAAGCTTTCTTT. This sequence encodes CASSLGQVNTEAFF. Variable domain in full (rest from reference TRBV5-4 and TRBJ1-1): ETGVTQSPTHLIKTRGQQVTLRCSSQSGHNTVSWYQQALGQGPQFIFQYYREEENGRGNFPPRFSGLQFPNYSSELNVNALELDDSALYLCASSLGQVNTEAFFGQGTRLTVV.

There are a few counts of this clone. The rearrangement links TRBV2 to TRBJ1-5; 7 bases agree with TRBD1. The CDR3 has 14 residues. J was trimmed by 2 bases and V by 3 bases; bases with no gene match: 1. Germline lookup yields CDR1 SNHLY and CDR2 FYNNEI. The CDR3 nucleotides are TGTGCCAGCAGTGACCAGGGGGGCAATCAGCCCCAGCATTTT. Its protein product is CASSDQGGNQPQHF. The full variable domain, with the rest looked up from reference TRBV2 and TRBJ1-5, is EPEVTQTPSHQVTQMGQEVILRCVPISNHLYFYWYRQILGQKVEFLVSFYNNEISEKSEIFDDQFSVERPDGSNFTLKIRSTKLEDSAMYFCASSDQGGNQPQHFGDGTRLSIL.

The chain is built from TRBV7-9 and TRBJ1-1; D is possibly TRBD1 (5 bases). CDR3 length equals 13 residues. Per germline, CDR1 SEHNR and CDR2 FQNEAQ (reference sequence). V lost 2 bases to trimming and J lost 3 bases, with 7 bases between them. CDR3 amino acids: CASSLLGDTEAFF. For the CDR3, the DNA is TGTGCCAGCAGCTTATTAGGGGACACTGAAGCTTTCTTT.

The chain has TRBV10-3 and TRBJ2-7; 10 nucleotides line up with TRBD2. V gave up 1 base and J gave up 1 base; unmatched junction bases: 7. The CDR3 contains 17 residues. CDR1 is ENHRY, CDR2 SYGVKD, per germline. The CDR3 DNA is TGTGCCATCAGTGAGTGGGGAGCTAGCGGGGGATCCTACGAGCAGTACTTC. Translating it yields CAISEWGASGGSYEQYF.

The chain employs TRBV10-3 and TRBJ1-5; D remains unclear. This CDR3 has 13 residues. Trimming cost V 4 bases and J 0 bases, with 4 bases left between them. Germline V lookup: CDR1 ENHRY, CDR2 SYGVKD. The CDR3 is CAISGDSNQPQHF. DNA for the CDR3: TGTGCCATCAGTGGAGATAGCAATCAGCCCCAGCATTTT.

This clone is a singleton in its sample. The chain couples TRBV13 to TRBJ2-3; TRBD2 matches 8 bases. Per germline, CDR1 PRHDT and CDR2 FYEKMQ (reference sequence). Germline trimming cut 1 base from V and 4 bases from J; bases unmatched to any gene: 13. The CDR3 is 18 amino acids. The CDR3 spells CASSLVAGMKIGADTQYF. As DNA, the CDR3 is TGTGCCAGCAGCTTAGTAGCGGGGATGAAAATTGGTGCAGATACGCAGTATTTT.

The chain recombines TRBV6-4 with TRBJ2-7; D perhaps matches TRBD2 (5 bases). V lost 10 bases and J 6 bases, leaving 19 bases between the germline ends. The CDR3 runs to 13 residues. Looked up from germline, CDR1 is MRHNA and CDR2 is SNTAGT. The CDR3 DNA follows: TGTGCCAATCAAAGAAAGGGTGGAGGCGAGCAGTACTTC. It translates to CANQRKGGGEQYF.

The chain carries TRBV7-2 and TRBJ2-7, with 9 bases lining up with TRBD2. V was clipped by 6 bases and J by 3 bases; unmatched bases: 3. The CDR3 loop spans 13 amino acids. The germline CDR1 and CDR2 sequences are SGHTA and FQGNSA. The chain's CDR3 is CASSLAGHYEQYF. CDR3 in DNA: TGTGCCAGCAGTCTAGCGGGGCACTACGAGCAGTACTTC.

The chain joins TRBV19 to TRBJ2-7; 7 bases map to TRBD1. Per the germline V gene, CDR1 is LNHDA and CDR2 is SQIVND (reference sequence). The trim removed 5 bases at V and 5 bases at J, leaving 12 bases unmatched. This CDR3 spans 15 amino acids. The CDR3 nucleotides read TGTGCCAGTAGTGCCCGACAGGGAATGGGAGACGAGCAGTACTTC. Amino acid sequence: CASSARQGMGDEQYF.

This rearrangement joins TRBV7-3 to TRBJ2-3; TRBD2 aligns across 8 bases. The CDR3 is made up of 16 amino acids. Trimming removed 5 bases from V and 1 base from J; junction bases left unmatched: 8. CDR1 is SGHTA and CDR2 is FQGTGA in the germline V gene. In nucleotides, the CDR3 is TGTGCCAGCAGCCCTACGGGGGGGCCAGGCACAGATACGCAGTATTTT. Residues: CASSPTGGPGTDTQYF. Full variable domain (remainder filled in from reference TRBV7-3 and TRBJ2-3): GAGVSQTPSNKVTEKGKYVELRCDPISGHTALYWYRQSLGQGPEFLIYFQGTGAADDSGLPNDRFFAVRPEGSVSTLKIQRTERGDSAVYLCASSPTGGPGTDTQYFGPGTRLTVL.

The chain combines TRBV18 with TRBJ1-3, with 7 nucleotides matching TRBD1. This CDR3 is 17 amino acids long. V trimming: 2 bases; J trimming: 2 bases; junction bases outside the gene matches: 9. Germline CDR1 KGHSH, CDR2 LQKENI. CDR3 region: CASSPIGTAGAGNTIYF. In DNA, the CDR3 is TGTGCCAGCTCACCAATCGGGACAGCCGGAGCTGGAAACACCATATATTTT.

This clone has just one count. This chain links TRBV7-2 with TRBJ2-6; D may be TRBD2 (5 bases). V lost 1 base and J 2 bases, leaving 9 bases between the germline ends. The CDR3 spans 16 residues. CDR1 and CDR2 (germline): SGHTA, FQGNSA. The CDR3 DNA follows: TGTGCCAGCAGCTTAGACCTGGGAGCTGGGGCCAACGTCCTGACTTTC. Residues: CASSLDLGAGANVLTF. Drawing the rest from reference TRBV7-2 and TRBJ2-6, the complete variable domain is GAGVSQSPSNKVTEKGKDVELRCDPISGHTALYWYRQSLGQGLEFLIYFQGNSAPDKSGLPSDRFSAERTGGSVSTLTIQRTQQEDSAVYLCASSLDLGAGANVLTFGAGSRLTVL.

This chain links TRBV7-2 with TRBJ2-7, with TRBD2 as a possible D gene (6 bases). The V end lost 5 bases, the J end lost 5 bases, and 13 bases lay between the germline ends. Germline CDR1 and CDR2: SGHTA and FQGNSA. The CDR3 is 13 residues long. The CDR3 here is CASSNLAPHEQYF. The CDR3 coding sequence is TGTGCCAGCAGCAATCTAGCGCCCCACGAGCAGTACTTC.

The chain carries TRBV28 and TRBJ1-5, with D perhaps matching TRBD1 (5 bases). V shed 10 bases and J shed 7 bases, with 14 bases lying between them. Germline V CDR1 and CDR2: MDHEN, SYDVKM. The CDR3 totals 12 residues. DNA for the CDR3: TGTGCCATCCAGGGTAAAATACAGCCCCAGCATTTT. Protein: CAIQGKIQPQHF.

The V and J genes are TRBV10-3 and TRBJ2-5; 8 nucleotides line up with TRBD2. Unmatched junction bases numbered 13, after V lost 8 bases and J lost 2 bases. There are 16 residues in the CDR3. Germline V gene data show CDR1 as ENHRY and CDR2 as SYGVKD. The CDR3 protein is CAIAPQAGVGQETQYF. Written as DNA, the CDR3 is TGTGCCATCGCTCCACAAGCGGGGGTCGGTCAAGAGACCCAGTACTTC.

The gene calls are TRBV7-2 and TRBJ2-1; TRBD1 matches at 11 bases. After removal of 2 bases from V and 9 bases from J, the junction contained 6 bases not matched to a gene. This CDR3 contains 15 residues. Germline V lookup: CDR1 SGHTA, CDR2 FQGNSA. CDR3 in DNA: TGTGCCAGCAGCTTATTCGGACAGGGGGCAGTTGAGCAGTTCTTC. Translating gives CASSLFGQGAVEQFF.

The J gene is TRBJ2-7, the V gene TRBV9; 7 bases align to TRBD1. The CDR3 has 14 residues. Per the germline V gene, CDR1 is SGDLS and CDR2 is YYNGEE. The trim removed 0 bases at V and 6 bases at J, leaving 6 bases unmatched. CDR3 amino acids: CASSVDTGAGEQYF. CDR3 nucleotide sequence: TGTGCCAGCAGCGTAGACACAGGGGCTGGCGAGCAGTACTTC.

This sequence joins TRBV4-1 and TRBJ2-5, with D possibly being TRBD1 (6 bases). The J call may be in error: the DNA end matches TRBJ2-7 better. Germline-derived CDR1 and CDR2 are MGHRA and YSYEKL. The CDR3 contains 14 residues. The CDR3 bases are TGCGCCAGCAGCCAATTGACAGGCGGCTACGAGCAGTACTTC. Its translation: CASSQLTGGYEQYF.

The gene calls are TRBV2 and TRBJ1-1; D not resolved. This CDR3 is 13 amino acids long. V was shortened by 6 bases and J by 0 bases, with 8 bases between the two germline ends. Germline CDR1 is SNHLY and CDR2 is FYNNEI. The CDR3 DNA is TGTGCCAGCAGGAGACAAATGAACACTGAAGCTTTCTTT. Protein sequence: CASRRQMNTEAFF.

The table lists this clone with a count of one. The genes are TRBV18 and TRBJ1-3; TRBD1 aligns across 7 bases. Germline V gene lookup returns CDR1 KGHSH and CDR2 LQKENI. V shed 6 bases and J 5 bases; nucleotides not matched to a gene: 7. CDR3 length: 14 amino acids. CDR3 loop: CASSPGQHRNTIYF. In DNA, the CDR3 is TGTGCCAGCTCGCCGGGACAGCACCGAAACACCATATATTTT.

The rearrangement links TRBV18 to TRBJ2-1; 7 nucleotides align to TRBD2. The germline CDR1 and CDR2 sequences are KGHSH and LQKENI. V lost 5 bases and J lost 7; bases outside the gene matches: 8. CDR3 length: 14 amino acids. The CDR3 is CASSFQVGGNEQFF. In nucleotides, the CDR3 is TGTGCCAGCTCATTCCAGGTCGGGGGGAATGAGCAGTTCTTC.

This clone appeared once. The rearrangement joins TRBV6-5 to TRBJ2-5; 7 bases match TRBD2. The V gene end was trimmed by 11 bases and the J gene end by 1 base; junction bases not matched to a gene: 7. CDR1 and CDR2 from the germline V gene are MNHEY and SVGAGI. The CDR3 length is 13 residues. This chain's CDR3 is CAGRRGTQETQYF. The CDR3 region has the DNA TGTGCCGGACGGCGGGGGACCCAAGAGACCCAGTACTTC.

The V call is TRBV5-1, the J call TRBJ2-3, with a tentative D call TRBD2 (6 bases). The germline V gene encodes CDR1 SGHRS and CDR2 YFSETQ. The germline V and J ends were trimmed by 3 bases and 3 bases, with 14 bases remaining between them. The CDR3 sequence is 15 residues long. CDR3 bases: TGCGCCAGCAGCTCGCGGACGGGAGCGACAGATACGCAGTATTTT. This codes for CASSSRTGATDTQYF.

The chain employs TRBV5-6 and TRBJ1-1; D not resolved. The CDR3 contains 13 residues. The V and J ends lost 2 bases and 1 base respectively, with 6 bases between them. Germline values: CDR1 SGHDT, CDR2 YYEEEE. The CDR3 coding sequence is TGTGCCAGCAGCTTCGGGAGGAACACTGAAGCTTTCTTT. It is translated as CASSFGRNTEAFF.